These 10 T cell receptor beta chains were sequenced from one sample in a study of monozygotic twins with inflammatory bowel disease. TCRdb reprocessed the 5' RACE reads, keeping one entry per CDR3 protein, no DNA. The listing contains roughly 330,000 distinct CDR3 sequences. Material: blood. Receptors originate from a human donor with ulcerative colitis or Crohn's disease, or a healthy co-twin of an affected twin (not recorded which).

The J gene is TRBJ2-3, the V gene TRBV7-2; TCRdb lists TRBD2, though no DNA is available to test this call. CDR1 is SGHTA and CDR2 is FQGNSA in the germline V gene. The CDR3 totals 13 residues. The CDR3 sequence is CASSRTSRDTQYF.

This chain joins TRBV20-1 and TRBJ2-3; TCRdb reports TRBD2, a call that lacks DNA to check it against. In germline, CDR1 is DFQATT, CDR2 SNEGSKA (reference sequence). The CDR3 totals 17 residues. This CDR3 reads CSARGTGTSGSVDTQYF.

The V gene is TRBV7-2, the J gene TRBJ1-3; TCRdb reports TRBD1, a call that lacks DNA to check it against. CDR3 length equals 14 residues. Germline loops: CDR1 SGHTA, CDR2 FQGNSA. CDR3 sequence: CASSKPGAGNTIYF.

The V and J genes are TRBV12-3 or TRBV12-4 and TRBJ2-7; without DNA, the TCRdb call of TRBD2 cannot be checked. The CDR3 totals 15 residues. CDR3 in amino acids: CASRRTSGGDYEQYF.

The chain links TRBV7-2 to TRBJ1-3; without DNA, the TCRdb call of TRBD1 cannot be checked. CDR1 is SGHTA, CDR2 FQGNSA, per germline. The CDR3 length is 16 residues. Here the CDR3 reads CASSLGRQVSGNTIYF. Filled out from reference TRBV7-2 and TRBJ1-3, the complete variable domain reads GAGVSQSPSNKVTEKGKDVELRCDPISGHTALYWYRQSLGQGLEFLIYFQGNSAPDKSGLPSDRFSAERTGGSVSTLTIQRTQQEDSAVYLCASSLGRQVSGNTIYFGEGSWLTVV.

V usage is TRBV14 and J usage is TRBJ1-2. The CDR3 is 15 amino acids. Germline loops: CDR1 SGHDN, CDR2 FVKESK. The chain's CDR3 is CASSQEDLAYRGYTF.

The chain combines TRBV2 with TRBJ2-7; TCRdb's D call of TRBD1 is untestable without DNA. In germline, CDR1 is SNHLY, CDR2 FYNNEI. This CDR3 has 14 residues. The CDR3 region is CASSVGTGMSEQYF.

V gene TRBV4-1 combines with J gene TRBJ2-1; the TRBD1 assignment by TCRdb is unverifiable without DNA. The CDR3 runs 17 residues. Germline V gene lookup returns CDR1 MGHRA and CDR2 YSYEKL. CDR3: CASSQEPRGATYNEQFF.

The chain has TRBV7-9 and TRBJ2-7; the D gene TCRdb calls, TRBD1, cannot be checked with no DNA. This CDR3 is 15 amino acids long. The germline V gene encodes CDR1 SEHNR and CDR2 FQNEAQ (reference sequence). The CDR3 sequence: CASSSIREGSYEQYF.

V is TRBV20-1 and J is TRBJ2-2; TCRdb's D gene call, TRBD2, goes unchecked for lack of DNA. Germline V lookup: CDR1 DFQATT, CDR2 SNEGSKA (reference sequence). The length of the CDR3 is 13 residues. The CDR3 reads CIWAGGPTGELFF.